The 29 T cell receptor beta chains reported below all come from one sample, sequenced in a study of T cells in Graves' hyperthyroidism and ophthalmopathy. Researchers amplified the TCR beta CDR3 regions from RNA transcripts. In the first-round RT-PCR of the TCR CDR3, the HTBI primer set was used. TCRdb recomputed calls from the multiplex PCR reads with MiXCR, one row per CDR3 protein. This table holds roughly 280,000 distinct CDR3 sequences, about 17% found once. Sequences were obtained from blood. These receptors came from a woman aged 55-70 years with Graves' ophthalmopathy.

This clonotype was picked up many times. This rearrangement joins TRBV3-1 to TRBJ2-7; 8 bases line up with TRBD1. The CDR3 consists of 14 residues. Germline-derived CDR1 and CDR2 are LGHDT and YNNKEL (reference sequence). After removal of 2 bases from V and 4 bases from J, the junction contained 4 bases not matched to a gene. The CDR3 is CASSQFQGAYEQYF. Here the CDR3 DNA reads TGTGCCAGCAGCCAATTTCAGGGGGCATACGAGCAGTACTTC.

Ten or more counts support this clonotype. The J gene is TRBJ2-5, the V gene TRBV27, with 8 bases lining up with TRBD1. The CDR3 is 16 amino acids. CDR1 is MNHEY, CDR2 SMNVEV, per germline (reference sequence). V shed 0 bases and J 4 bases; nucleotides not matched to a gene: 7. The CDR3 here is CASSLSPGGYLETQYF. The CDR3 DNA reads as TGTGCCAGCAGTTTATCTCCAGGGGGCTACTTAGAGACCCAGTACTTC.

Ten or more counts support this clonotype. The chain couples TRBV12-3 or TRBV12-4 to TRBJ2-7, with D unclear. The CDR3 is 12 residues long. Trimming left V 2 bases short and J 6 bases short, with 8 bases between. The CDR3 region has the DNA TGTGCCAGCAGTTTAAAGGACGGCGAGCAGTACTTC. Protein sequence: CASSLKDGEQYF.

The table lists this clonotype with a count of one. The chain uses TRBV28 and TRBJ2-1, with 10 bases matching TRBD2. Per the germline V gene, CDR1 is MDHEN and CDR2 is SYDVKM. The V and J ends lost 6 bases and 0 bases, in that order; junction bases with no gene match: 11. The CDR3 is 18 amino acids. The chain's CDR3 is CASSPTWTSGSSYNEQFF. The CDR3 nucleotides are TGTGCCAGCAGCCCAACTTGGACTAGCGGAAGCTCCTACAATGAGCAGTTCTTC.

This clonotype was detected many times. V gene TRBV12-3 or TRBV12-4 combines with J gene TRBJ2-2; D might be TRBD2 (6 bases). There are 13 residues in the CDR3. V was cut by 5 bases and J by 7 bases, with 11 bases left in between. CDR3 protein: CASSHSSGGELFF. The CDR3 DNA sequence: TGTGCCAGCAGTCACAGTAGCGGCGGGGAGCTGTTTTTT.

This clonotype has ten or more counts. The chain is built from TRBV3-1 and TRBJ2-2; 13 bases are a match to TRBD2. In germline, CDR1 is LGHDT, CDR2 YNNKEL (reference sequence). V gave up 4 bases and J gave up 4 bases; unmatched junction bases: 3. CDR3 length equals 16 residues. The CDR3 loop reads CASSRGLAGFTGELFF. DNA of the CDR3: TGTGCCAGCAGCCGGGGACTAGCGGGGTTCACCGGGGAGCTGTTTTTT.

The rearrangement uses TRBV7-2 and TRBJ1-1; D is uncertain. V was shortened by 6 bases and J by 3 bases, with 11 bases between the two germline ends. The CDR3 contains 13 residues. The germline CDR1 and CDR2 sequences are SGHTA and FQGNSA. The CDR3 spells CASRRHGDTEAFF. The DNA of the CDR3 is TGTGCCAGCAGGCGACATGGTGACACTGAAGCTTTCTTT.

This clonotype occurred many times. This chain connects TRBV18 to TRBJ1-6, with 8 bases aligning to TRBD1. Germline CDR1 reads KGHSH; CDR2 reads LQKENI. V shed 6 bases, J shed 6 bases, and the junction held 1 base outside the gene matches. This CDR3 region has 13 residues. The CDR3 here is CASSTGVNSPLHF. In nucleotides, the CDR3 is TGTGCCAGCTCGACAGGGGTTAATTCACCCCTCCACTTT.

This clonotype was detected ten times or more. CDR3 region: CASSFRTSKNTEAFF. In nucleotides, the CDR3 is TGCGCCAGCAGCTTCCGAACAAGCAAGAACACTGAAGCTTTCTTT. The gene calls are TRBV5-1 and TRBJ1-1; D not certain. V was trimmed by 2 bases and J by 1 base, leaving 12 bases between them. CDR1 SGHRS and CDR2 YFSETQ come from the germline V gene. This CDR3 is 15 amino acids long.

In this sample, this clonotype turned up many times. The chain combines TRBV20-1 with TRBJ2-1, with D possibly matching TRBD2 (6 bases). CDR3 length: 13 residues. CDR1 and CDR2 (germline): DFQATT, SNEGSKA (reference sequence). Trimming stripped 4 bases from V and 4 bases from J, with 11 bases between. The CDR3 spells CSAKASVYNEQFF. CDR3 DNA sequence: TGCAGTGCTAAGGCTAGCGTATACAATGAGCAGTTCTTC.

This clonotype was recorded many times. The chain combines TRBV7-2 with TRBJ1-2, with D tentatively TRBD1 (5 bases). CDR1 and CDR2 (germline): SGHTA, FQGNSA. The CDR3 length is 13 residues. The V end lost 5 bases, the J end lost 5 bases, and 12 bases lay between the germline ends. For the CDR3, the DNA is TGTGCCAGCAGCCAGACAGATACGTATGGCTACACCTTC. Amino acid sequence: CASSQTDTYGYTF.

This clonotype has at least ten counts. The chain recombines TRBV27 with TRBJ2-6; D uncertain. Germline lookup yields CDR1 MNHEY and CDR2 SMNVEV (reference sequence). Trimming shortened V by 4 bases and J by 0 bases, and 4 bases separated the two germline ends. The CDR3 covers 14 residues. The CDR3 bases are TGTGCCAGCAGTTCCCTCTCTGGGGCCAACGTCCTGACTTTC. Protein: CASSSLSGANVLTF.

This clonotype was observed a few times. Being one base from a much bigger clone, this may be a read error. The genes are TRBV5-1 and TRBJ2-2; D possibly corresponds to TRBD2 (5 bases). Germline V gives CDR1 SGHRS, CDR2 YFSETQ. The CDR3 is 15 residues long. Here the CDR3 reads CASSTQTVNTGKLFF. In DNA, the CDR3 is TGCGCCAGCAGCACCCAGACCGTTAACACCGGGAAGCTGTTTTTT.

This clonotype was counted many times. V and J are TRBV9 and TRBJ2-3; D might be TRBD1 (6 bases). This CDR3 is 14 amino acids long. Trimming removed 5 bases at V and 6 bases at J, with 16 bases between. Germline assignment: CDR1 SGDLS and CDR2 YYNGEE. CDR3 in DNA: TGTGCCAGCAGTACAATAACAGGGTTGGATACGCAGTATTTT. Its protein is CASSTITGLDTQYF.

Many counts were recorded for this clonotype. The rearrangement links TRBV7-9 to TRBJ2-7; D gene uncertain. The CDR3 contains 16 residues. Trimming pared 2 bases from V and 5 bases from J, leaving 19 bases between. The germline CDR1 and CDR2 sequences are SEHNR and FQNEAQ (reference sequence). CDR3 nucleotide sequence: TGTGCCAGCAGCTTAATTTGGGGTAGTCAAGTCCACGAGCAGTACTTC. Amino acid sequence: CASSLIWGSQVHEQYF.

This clonotype was picked up a small number of times. The rearrangement links TRBV6-1 to TRBJ2-7; D possibly uses TRBD1 or TRBD2 (6 bases each). The CDR3 covers 13 residues. Looked up from germline, CDR1 is MNHNS and CDR2 is SASEGT. V was shortened by 6 bases and J by 1 base, with 10 bases between the two germline ends. Here the CDR3 DNA reads TGTGCCAGCAGGCCGGGGGCTTCCTACGAGCAGTACTTC. Protein sequence: CASRPGASYEQYF.

This clonotype has a count of ten or more. The chain has TRBV28 and TRBJ1-2, with D perhaps TRBD1 (6 bases). From germline, CDR1 is MDHEN and CDR2 SYDVKM. With 8 bases removed from V and 4 bases from J, the gap between germline ends came to 23 bases. This CDR3 contains 16 residues. The CDR3 sequence: CASHSGHGQSGYGYTF. CDR3 in DNA: TGTGCCAGCCACTCGGGACATGGTCAGTCTGGCTATGGCTACACCTTC.

Turning to this clonotype: Given a much more abundant clone one base away, this may be a read error. The rearrangement uses TRBV29-1 and TRBJ2-1, with D uncertain. Germline CDR1 reads SQVTM; CDR2 reads ANQGSEA. Trimming pared 5 bases from V and 10 bases from J, leaving 12 bases between. The CDR3 is 11 residues long. The CDR3 spells CSVFCLGEQFF. In DNA form, the CDR3 reads TGCAGCGTTTTTTGCCTCGGCGAGCAGTTCTTC.

The chain couples TRBV19 to TRBJ1-1; D possibly corresponds to TRBD1 (5 bases). The CDR3 is 14 residues long. The germline gives CDR1 LNHDA, CDR2 SQIVND (reference sequence). V was cut by 3 bases and J by 1 base, with 9 bases left in between. The CDR3 here is CASSMRQTNTEAFF. CDR3 nucleotide sequence: TGTGCCAGTAGTATGCGACAGACGAACACTGAAGCTTTCTTT.

This clonotype was counted many times. V usage is TRBV7-2 and J usage is TRBJ2-2; D gene ambiguous. The CDR3 contains 12 residues. Germline CDR1 reads SGHTA; CDR2 reads FQGNSA. V was cut by 3 bases and J by 5 bases, with 4 bases left in between. CDR3 in DNA: TGTGCCAGCAGCTTTAGGACCGGGGAGCTGTTTTTT. This encodes CASSFRTGELFF.

This chain uses TRBV27 with TRBJ2-7; 7 bases map to TRBD1. CDR3 length: 14 residues. V shed 0 bases and J 4 bases; nucleotides not matched to a gene: 3. The germline CDR1 and CDR2 sequences are MNHEY and SMNVEV (reference sequence). Written as DNA, the CDR3 is TGTGCCAGCAGTTTATCGGGACAGTCGTACGAGCAGTACTTC. This translates into CASSLSGQSYEQYF.

With regard to this clonotype: A much more abundant neighbour one base away suggests this may be a read error. The genes are TRBV7-2 and TRBJ2-7, with TRBD2 matching over 7 bases. CDR3 length equals 15 residues. Trimming cost V 5 bases and J 0 bases; bases outside gene matches: 7. Germline CDR1 and CDR2: SGHTA and FQGNSA. CDR3 sequence reads: CTSSPLAVHSYEQYF. CDR3 DNA: TGTACCAGCAGCCCGCTAGCGGTACACTCCTACGAGCAGTACTTC.

This clonotype appeared many times. The chain uses TRBV10-2 and TRBJ1-1; D is possibly TRBD1 (5 bases). This CDR3 region has 15 residues. V shed 0 bases and J shed 1 base, with 9 bases lying between them. Per germline, CDR1 WSHSY and CDR2 SAAADI. The CDR3 sequence: CASSESGGWNTEAFF. In nucleotides, the CDR3 is TGCGCCAGCAGTGAGTCCGGGGGTTGGAACACTGAAGCTTTCTTT.

This clonotype was found many times. The rearrangement uses TRBV4-1 and TRBJ1-2, with TRBD1 matching over 8 bases. After removal of 3 bases from V and 4 bases from J, the junction contained 7 bases not matched to a gene. The CDR3 covers 15 residues. From germline, CDR1 is MGHRA and CDR2 YSYEKL. The CDR3 loop is CASSHTGQGLYGYTF. DNA for the CDR3: TGCGCCAGCAGCCATACCGGACAGGGCCTCTATGGCTACACCTTC.

The rearrangement links TRBV2 to TRBJ1-5; 9 bases align to TRBD1. The CDR3 runs to 13 residues. V lost 5 bases and J lost 11; bases outside the gene matches: 7. CDR1 is SNHLY and CDR2 is FYNNEI in the germline V gene. The CDR3 DNA reads TGTGCCAGCAGTCAGGACAGGGGACAGTCCCAGCATTTT. This encodes CASSQDRGQSQHF.

This clonotype was recorded many times. V gene TRBV27 combines with J gene TRBJ2-7, with D perhaps TRBD2 (5 bases). Germline V gene sequence: CDR1 MNHEY, CDR2 SMNVEV (reference sequence). Deletions cut 1 base from V and 2 bases from J, with 12 bases between. CDR3 size: 15 residues. In nucleotides, the CDR3 is TGTGCCAGCAGTTTATGGGTGGGAGCAGCCTACGAGCAGTACTTC. This translates into CASSLWVGAAYEQYF.

The chain joins TRBV7-2 to TRBJ2-2; 8 bases line up with TRBD1. CDR3 length: 15 residues. The V and J ends lost 6 bases and 5 bases, in that order; junction bases with no gene match: 8. From germline, CDR1 is SGHTA and CDR2 FQGNSA. DNA of the CDR3: TGTGCCAGCAGGCCTCAGACAGGGGAAACCGGGGAGCTGTTTTTT. This sequence encodes CASRPQTGETGELFF.

Only a few counts were recorded for this clonotype. This chain links TRBV5-1 with TRBJ2-7; unclear D gene. The CDR3 sequence is 14 residues long. The V end was cut by 1 base, the J end by 1 base, with 9 bases between. The germline V gene has CDR1 SGHRS and CDR2 YFSETQ. The CDR3 DNA sequence: TGCGCCAGCAGCTTGTCTCCAGAATCCTACGAGCAGTACTTC. Translation: CASSLSPESYEQYF.

This clonotype was seen only a few times. The genes are TRBV6-5 and TRBJ2-1, with TRBD2 identical over 8 bases. Germline CDR1 reads MNHEY; CDR2 reads SVGAGI. The CDR3 sequence is 17 residues long. V lost 2 bases to trimming and J lost 0 bases; unmatched junction nucleotides: 6. CDR3 DNA sequence: TGTGCCAGCAGTTACCGTGGGCTAGCGGGCTCCTACAATGAGCAGTTCTTC. This gives the protein CASSYRGLAGSYNEQFF.